This TCR beta chain was captured in a study of spatial heterogeneity in lung cancer. Time point reported: sample taken at primary tumor resection. The study sequenced unsorted whole RNA from tumor, nontumor lung or frozen PBMC. Every TCR cDNA molecule bore its own unique molecular identifier. MiXCR, run by TCRdb on the 5' RACE reads, gives a single entry per CDR3 protein. In the table there are around 89,000 distinct CDR3 sequences, 10% to 15% of which are singletons. This clonotype has at least ten counts. The CDR3 is 13 amino acids. Germline V CDR1 and CDR2: LGHNA, YSLEER. The ends were cut back, 4 bases at V and 4 bases at J, with 9 bases in the middle.

The J gene is TRBJ2-3, the V gene TRBV4-3, with D hard to call. This sequence originates from a male donor with early-stage non-small cell lung cancer. Sequencing used PBMCs, obtained at surgery. The CDR3 sequence: CASSRQEADTQYF. CDR3 DNA: TGCGCCAGCAGCCGACAAGAGGCAGATACGCAGTATTTT.